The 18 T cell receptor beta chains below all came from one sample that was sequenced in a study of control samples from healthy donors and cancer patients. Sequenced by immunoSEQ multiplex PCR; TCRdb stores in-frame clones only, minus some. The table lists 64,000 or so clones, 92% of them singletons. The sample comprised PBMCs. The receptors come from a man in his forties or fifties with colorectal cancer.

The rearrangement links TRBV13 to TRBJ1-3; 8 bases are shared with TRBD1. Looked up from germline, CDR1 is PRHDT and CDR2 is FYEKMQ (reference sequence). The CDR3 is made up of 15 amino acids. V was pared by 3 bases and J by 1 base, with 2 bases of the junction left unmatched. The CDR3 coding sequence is TGTGCCAGCAGCTTTACAGGGGGATCTGGAAACACCATATATTTT. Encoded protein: CASSFTGGSGNTIYF.

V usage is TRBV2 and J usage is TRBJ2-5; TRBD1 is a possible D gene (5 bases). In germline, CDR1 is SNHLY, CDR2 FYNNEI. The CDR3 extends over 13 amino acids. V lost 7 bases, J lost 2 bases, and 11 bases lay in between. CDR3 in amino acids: CASTIDRQETQYF. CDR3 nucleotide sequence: TGTGCCAGCACTATTGACAGACAAGAGACCCAGTACTTC.

CDR3 in amino acids: CASSYGLAGGKTQYF. In DNA, the CDR3 is TGTGCCAGCAGTTACGGACTAGCGGGGGGCAAGACCCAGTACTTC. The chain links TRBV6-5 to TRBJ2-5; 14 bases are a match to TRBD2. Trimming took 2 bases from V and 6 from J; bases not matched to a gene: 2. CDR3 length equals 15 residues. In germline, CDR1 is MNHEY, CDR2 SVGAGI.

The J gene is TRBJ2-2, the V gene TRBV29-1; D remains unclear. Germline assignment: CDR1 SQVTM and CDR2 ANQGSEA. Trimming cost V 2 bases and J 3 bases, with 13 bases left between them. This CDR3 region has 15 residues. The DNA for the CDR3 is TGCAGCGTTGAACTAGAGACATTCTACACCGGGGAGCTGTTTTTT. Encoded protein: CSVELETFYTGELFF.

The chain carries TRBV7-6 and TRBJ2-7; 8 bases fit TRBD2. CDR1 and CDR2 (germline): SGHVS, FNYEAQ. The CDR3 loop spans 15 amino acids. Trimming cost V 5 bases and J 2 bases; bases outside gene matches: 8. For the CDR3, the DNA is TGTGCCAGCAGCCCCCCGGCGGGGGGCCCCTACGAGCAGTACTTC. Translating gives CASSPPAGGPYEQYF.

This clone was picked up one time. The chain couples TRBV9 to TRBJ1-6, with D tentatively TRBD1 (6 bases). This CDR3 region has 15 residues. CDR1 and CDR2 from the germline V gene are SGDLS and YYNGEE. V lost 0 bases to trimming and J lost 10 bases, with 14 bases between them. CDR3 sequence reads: CASSVVDTGQSPLHF. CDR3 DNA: TGTGCCAGCAGCGTAGTGGATACAGGGCAGTCACCCCTCCACTTT.

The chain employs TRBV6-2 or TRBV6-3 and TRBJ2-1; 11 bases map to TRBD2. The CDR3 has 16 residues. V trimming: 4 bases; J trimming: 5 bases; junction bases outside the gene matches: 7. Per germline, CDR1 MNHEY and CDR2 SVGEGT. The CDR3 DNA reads TGTGCCAGCAGTTCGCCGGGACTAGCGGCCCACAATGAGCAGTTCTTC. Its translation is CASSSPGLAAHNEQFF.

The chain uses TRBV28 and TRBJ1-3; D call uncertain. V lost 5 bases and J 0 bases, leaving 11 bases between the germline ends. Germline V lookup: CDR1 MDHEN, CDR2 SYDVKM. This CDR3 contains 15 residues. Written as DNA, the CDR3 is TGTGCCAGCAGTCCAAGGACGGTCTCTGGAAACACCATATATTTT. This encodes CASSPRTVSGNTIYF. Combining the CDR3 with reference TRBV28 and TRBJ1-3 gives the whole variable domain DVKVTQSSRYLVKRTGEKVFLECVQDMDHENMFWYRQDPGLGLRLIYFSYDVKMKEKGDIPEGYSVSREKKERFSLILESASTNQTSMYLCASSPRTVSGNTIYFGEGSWLTVV.

This CDR3 reads CAFGQGLFGANEKLFF. In nucleotides, the CDR3 is TGTGCCTTCGGGCAGGGGTTGTTTGGGGCTAATGAAAAACTGTTTTTT. The chain carries TRBV30 and TRBJ1-4, with D possibly being TRBD1 (6 bases). Trimming cost V 7 bases and J 3 bases, with 21 bases left between them. Per the germline V gene, CDR1 is GTSNPN and CDR2 is SVGIG (reference sequence). CDR3 length equals 16 residues.

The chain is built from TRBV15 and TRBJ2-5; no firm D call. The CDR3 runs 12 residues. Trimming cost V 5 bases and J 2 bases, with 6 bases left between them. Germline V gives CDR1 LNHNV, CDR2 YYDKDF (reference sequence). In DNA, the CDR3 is TGTGCCACCAGCCGAAATCAAGAGACCCAGTACTTC. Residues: CATSRNQETQYF.

CDR3 region: CASSLRGGGDTQYF. CDR3 nucleotides: TGTGCCAGCAGCTTGAGGGGGGGCGGAGATACGCAGTATTTT. V gene TRBV5-6 combines with J gene TRBJ2-3, with D possibly TRBD2 on 7 matching bases. CDR1 SGHDT and CDR2 YYEEEE come from the germline V gene. V was trimmed by 1 base and J by 5 bases, leaving 11 bases between them. The CDR3 has 14 residues. Variable domain in full (rest from reference TRBV5-6 and TRBJ2-3): DAGVTQSPTHLIKTRGQQVTLRCSPKSGHDTVSWYQQALGQGPQFIFQYYEEEERQRGNFPDRFSGHQFPNYSSELNVNALLLGDSALYLCASSLRGGGDTQYFGPGTRLTVL.

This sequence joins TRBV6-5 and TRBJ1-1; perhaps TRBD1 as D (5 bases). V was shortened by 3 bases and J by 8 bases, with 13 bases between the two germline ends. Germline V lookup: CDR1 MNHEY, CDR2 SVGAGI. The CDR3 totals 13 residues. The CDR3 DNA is TGTGCCAGCAGTTATTACAGGCCCCCAGAAGCTTTCTTT. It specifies CASSYYRPPEAFF.

The CDR3 nucleotides are TGCGCCAGCAGCCAACCGGGATCCTCGCAGACCCAGTACTTC. Translating gives CASSQPGSSQTQYF. The chain couples TRBV5-1 to TRBJ2-5, with a weak D call TRBD2 (5 bases). Germline lookup yields CDR1 SGHRS and CDR2 YFSETQ. The CDR3 contains 14 residues. The V and J ends lost 4 bases and 6 bases respectively, with 16 bases between them.

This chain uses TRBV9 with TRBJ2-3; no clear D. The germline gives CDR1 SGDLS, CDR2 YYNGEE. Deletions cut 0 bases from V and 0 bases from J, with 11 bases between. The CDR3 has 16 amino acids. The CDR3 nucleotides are TGTGCCAGCAGCGTAGTCCCGATCACGAGCACAGATACGCAGTATTTT. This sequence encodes CASSVVPITSTDTQYF.

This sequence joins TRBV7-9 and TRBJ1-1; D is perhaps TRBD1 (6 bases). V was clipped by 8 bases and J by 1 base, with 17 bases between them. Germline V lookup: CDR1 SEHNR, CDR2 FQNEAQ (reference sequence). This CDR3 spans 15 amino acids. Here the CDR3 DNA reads TGTGCCAGCCACTCCCCAGGGGCCCGGAACACTGAAGCTTTCTTT. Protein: CASHSPGARNTEAFF.

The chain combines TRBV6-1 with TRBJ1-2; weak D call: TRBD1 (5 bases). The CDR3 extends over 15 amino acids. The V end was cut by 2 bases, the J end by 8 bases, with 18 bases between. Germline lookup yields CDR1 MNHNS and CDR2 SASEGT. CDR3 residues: CASSESGRDLDGYTF. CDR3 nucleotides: TGTGCCAGCAGTGAATCTGGCAGGGATTTGGACGGCTACACCTTC.

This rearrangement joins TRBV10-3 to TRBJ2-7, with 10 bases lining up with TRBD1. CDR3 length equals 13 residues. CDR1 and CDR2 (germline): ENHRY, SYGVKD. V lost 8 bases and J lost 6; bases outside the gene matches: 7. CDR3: CAIRQGAGGEQYF. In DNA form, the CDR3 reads TGTGCCATCCGACAGGGGGCGGGTGGCGAGCAGTACTTC.

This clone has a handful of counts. The CDR3 loop reads CASSRGQGGYEQYF. CDR3 in DNA: TGTGCCAGTAGCCGGGGACAGGGCGGATACGAGCAGTACTTC. The chain carries TRBV19 and TRBJ2-7; 9 bases are shared with TRBD1. The V and J ends lost 6 bases and 4 bases, in that order; junction bases with no gene match: 7. CDR1 is LNHDA and CDR2 is SQIVND in the germline V gene (reference sequence). There are 14 residues in the CDR3. Based on the CDR3 plus reference TRBV19 and TRBJ2-7, the full variable domain is DGGITQSPKYLFRKEGQNVTLSCEQNLNHDAMYWYRQDPGQGLRLIYYSQIVNDFQKGDIAEGYSVSREKKESFPLTVTSAQKNPTAFYLCASSRGQGGYEQYFGPGTRLTVT.